These T cell receptor beta chains were read from a single sample in a study of OX40 agonist ivuxolimab in advanced cancers. TCRdb's table, derived via immunoSEQ multiplex PCR, lists solely in-frame clones and lacks some. Among tens of thousands of clones listed, 90% were seen once. The specimen was CD4+ or CD8+ T cells sorted from blood, collected in a trial of the OX40 agonist ivuxolimab. All receptors derive from an adult with an advanced solid tumor such as melanoma, head and neck, liver or kidney cancer. Each CDR3 is given without its conserved first and last residue. The order of the fields is V gene, CDR3 protein.

TRBV7-9 ASSSVGGTSGLNEQF
TRBV4-1 ASSQDWSPTGSSTSYEQY
TRBV18 ASSPFQGRNEQY
TRBV6-1 ASSSGTLYGYT
TRBV19 ASRAGIDQPQH
TRBV7-2 ASSLVAARQETQY
TRBV2 ASMGQEIYNEQF
TRBV7-2 ASSSGLANEQF
TRBV15 ATGTSYTGELF
TRBV7-9 ASSLGQDYKPQH
TRBV5-1 ASSLVPRGGPDTQY
TRBV4-1 ASSQGNIVMNTEAF
TRBV6-5 ASTDTGSNQPQH
TRBV6-5 ASQPAGGWMDTQY
TRBV30 AWSHSAAKNIQY
TRBV6-5 ASSPNFSYNEQF
TRBV6-5 ASSYRSEGEKLF
TRBV7-9 ASSLAWMGQGGTGELF
TRBV2 ASTPGQPNQPQH
TRBV5-1 ASSPHGTMNTGELF
TRBV11-2 ASSTGTGYT
TRBV29-1 SVAGTYEQY
TRBV7-8 ASSLEEGQPQH
TRBV29-1 SVAIGRGSTDTQY
TRBV5-1 ASSYQLGGARNEQF
TRBV6-5 ASRGYRERREKLF
TRBV7-5 VRSRRGQTYEQY
TRBV29-1 SVVPGNEQY
TRBV11-3 ASSPRLGDNEQF
TRBV28 ASSHIVKGTYEQY
TRBV5-1 ASVRDRGVTGELF
TRBV28 ASTTPVSPGLAGVANEQF
TRBV7-9 ASSLGLGDTQY
TRBV27 ASSPTSWGQETQY
TRBV28 ASTLPGTNYGYT
TRBV11-2 ASTSGSGGIDTQY
TRBV15 ATSREGTGVQPQH
TRBV6-4 ASSDGTGYGYT
TRBV7-2 ASSFGSANTEAF
TRBV4-1 ASSQATGGYGYT
TRBV7-6 ASSQTTGGVLT
TRBV30 AWRRVTDTQY
TRBV28 ASSLRGDRGH
TRBV5-5 ASSLGYYTGELF
TRBV18 ASSPPYQETQY
TRBV7-2 ASSEPSPRRQPQH